These T cell receptor beta chains were read from a single sample in a study of T cells and Merkel cell carcinoma outcomes. TCRdb's copy holds only in-frame clones and misses some; the assay was immunoSEQ multiplex PCR. The repertoire includes about 15,000 clones, over 80% of them detected once, and 7.9% sits in the top ten. The sequenced sample was tumor tissue from Merkel cell carcinoma. These receptors were obtained from a human donor with Merkel cell carcinoma. CDR3s include the opening cysteine and the closing phenylalanine or tryptophan. The D gene is left open where the match is weak. The size entry is marked missing in some rows and otherwise reads once, few, many or a size class.

clone size,J gene,V gene,D gene,CDR3 DNA,CDR3 protein
.,TRBJ2-1,TRBV2,TRBD2,TGTGCCAGCGGGGGGCTAGCGGGCAGCAATGAGCAGTTCTTC,CASGGLAGSNEQFF
.,TRBJ1-4,TRBV7-6,.,TGTGCCAGCAGCCTTGGGTTCGGTTCGGCTGAAAAACTGTTTTTT,CASSLGFGSAEKLFF
.,TRBJ2-3,TRBV14,TRBD2,TGTGCCAGCAGCCGCGGACTAGCGGGATACACAGATACGCAGTATTTT,CASSRGLAGYTDTQYF
.,TRBJ2-2,TRBV29-1,.,TGCAGCGTCCAAGCTGGGTCTACCGGGGAGTTGTTTTTT,CSVQAGSTGELFF
.,TRBJ1-4,TRBV7-8,.,TGTGCCAGCAGCGGGGGGGTAGCTAATGAAAAACTGTTTTTT,CASSGGVANEKLFF
few,TRBJ2-5,TRBV5-4,TRBD1,TGTGCCAGCAGCCATAAAGGGGGCGAGACCCAGTACTTC,CASSHKGGETQYF
.,TRBJ1-5,TRBV4-2,.,TGTGCCAGCAGCCAAGAGGCAGGTCGGCAACAGCCCCAGCATTTT,CASSQEAGRQQPQHF
.,TRBJ1-2,TRBV5-1,.,TGCGCCAGCAGCCTCATCCCCGACAGCCCCTATGGTTACACCTTC,CASSLIPDSPYGYTF
few,TRBJ2-7,TRBV20-1,.,TGCAGTGCCGCTCGGCCCTACGAGCAGTACTTC,CSAARPYEQYF
.,TRBJ2-2,TRBV6-1,.,TGTGCCAGCAGTGAAGTCACACCCGGAACCGGGGAGCTGTTTTTT,CASSEVTPGTGELFF
.,TRBJ2-7,TRBV4-1,.,TGCGCCAGCAGCCAAGAAACCGGGACTTTACTTTTC,CASSQETGTLLF
.,TRBJ1-1,TRBV16,.,TGTGCCAGCAGCCCCAATCCTGACCCAGAGGGTACTGAAGCTTTCTTT,CASSPNPDPEGTEAFF
.,TRBJ2-3,TRBV11-3,.,TGTGCCAGCAGCTTGGGGGCGGGAGTAGGAGATACGCAGTATTTT,CASSLGAGVGDTQYF
.,TRBJ2-7,TRBV18,TRBD2,TGTGCCAGCTCCCGGATGGGTCTAGCGGGAGACGAGCAGTACTTC,CASSRMGLAGDEQYF
.,TRBJ1-1,TRBV29-1,.,TGCAGCTCGGAACACGGGGGCACTGAAGCTTTCTTT,CSSEHGGTEAFF
.,TRBJ1-2,TRBV7-8,.,TGTGCCAGCAGCTTAAAACAGTCTAACTATGGCTACACCTTC,CASSLKQSNYGYTF
once,TRBJ1-6,TRBV7-8,TRBD1,TGTGCCAGCAGCACCGACAGGGGAGATGAGTCACCCCTCCACTTT,CASSTDRGDESPLHF
.,TRBJ2-2,TRBV4-1,.,TGCGCCAGCAGCCAAGAGTGGCTGGGGGACACCGGGGAGCTGTTTTTT,CASSQEWLGDTGELFF
.,TRBJ2-3,TRBV7-6,TRBD2,TGTGCCAGCAGCATGGGACTAGAGATGGCGCAGTATTTT,CASSMGLEMAQYF
.,TRBJ2-3,TRBV9,TRBD2,TGTGCCAGCACTAGCGGGGGGGGACCAGATACGCAGTATTTT,CASTSGGGPDTQYF
once,TRBJ1-1,TRBV15,.,TGTGCCACCAGCTTCCAACGCAGGGAAGCTTTCTTT,CATSFQRREAFF
.,TRBJ2-2,TRBV6-5,TRBD2,TGTGCCAGCAGTTCGCACTGGACTAGCGGGAGGGGGGAGCTGTTTTTT,CASSSHWTSGRGELFF
.,TRBJ1-5,TRBV7-9,.,TGTGCCAGCAGCCCCATAGAGGGCAGGGGAGAATGGCATTTT,CASSPIEGRGEWHF
.,TRBJ2-5,TRBV23-1,.,TGCGCCAGCACCACGGCTAGCCAGTCAGAGACCCAGTACTTC,CASTTASQSETQYF
.,TRBJ2-1,TRBV13,TRBD2,TGTGCCAGCAGCTTAGGGCTAGCGGGAGTAAGTGAGCAGTTCTTC,CASSLGLAGVSEQFF
once,TRBJ1-5,TRBV5-1,.,TGCGCCAGCAGCTTGGTCTCTGGGGACGGTCAGCCCCAGCATTTT,CASSLVSGDGQPQHF
.,TRBJ2-3,TRBV9,TRBD2,TGTGCCAGCAGCCAGACTAGCGGGGGGGGGAGCACAGATACGCAGTATTTT,CASSQTSGGGSTDTQYF
.,TRBJ2-5,TRBV2,TRBD2,TGTGCCAGCAGGGGGACTAGCGGAGCAGGAGAGACCCAGTACTTC,CASRGTSGAGETQYF
.,TRBJ1-6,TRBV7-6,.,TGTGCCAGCAGCTTAGATCTCGGGCCCCTCCACTTT,CASSLDLGPLHF
.,TRBJ2-7,TRBV5-6,.,TGTGCCAGCAGCAAAGGACAAGCCTACGAGCAGTACTTC,CASSKGQAYEQYF
.,TRBJ1-1,TRBV27,.,TGTGCCAGCACCCCTGGTCTTGGCGCGTTTGCTTTCTTT,CASTPGLGAFAFF
.,TRBJ1-4,TRBV4-2,.,TGTGCCAGCAGCCGCGTCCCACAGGCGGGCGGGCCAAAAAAACTGTTTTTT,CASSRVPQAGGPKKLFF